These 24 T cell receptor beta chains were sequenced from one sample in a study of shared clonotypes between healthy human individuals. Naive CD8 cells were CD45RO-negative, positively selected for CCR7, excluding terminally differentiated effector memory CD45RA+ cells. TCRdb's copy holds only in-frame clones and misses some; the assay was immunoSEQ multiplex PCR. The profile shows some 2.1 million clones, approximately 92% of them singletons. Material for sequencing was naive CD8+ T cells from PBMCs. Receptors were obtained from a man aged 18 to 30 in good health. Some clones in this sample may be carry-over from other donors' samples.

Written as DNA, the CDR3 is TGTGCCAGCAGTTACTCGGTGGGAGCAAACTACGAGCAGTACTTC. This gives the protein CASSYSVGANYEQYF. This chain links TRBV6-6 with TRBJ2-7; the D gene is possibly TRBD2 (5 bases). Germline values: CDR1 MNHNY, CDR2 SVGAGI (reference sequence). Trimming stripped 0 bases from V and 3 bases from J, with 12 bases between. The CDR3 spans 15 residues.

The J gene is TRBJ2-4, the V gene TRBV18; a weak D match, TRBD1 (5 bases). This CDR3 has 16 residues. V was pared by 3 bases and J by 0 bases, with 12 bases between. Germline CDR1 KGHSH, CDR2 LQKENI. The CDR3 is CASSPEVTVAKNIQYF. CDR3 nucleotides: TGTGCCAGCTCACCCGAGGTGACAGTAGCCAAAAACATTCAGTACTTC.

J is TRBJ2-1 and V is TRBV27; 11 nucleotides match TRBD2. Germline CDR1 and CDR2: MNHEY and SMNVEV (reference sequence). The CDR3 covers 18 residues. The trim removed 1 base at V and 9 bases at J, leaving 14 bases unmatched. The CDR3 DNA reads TGTGCCAGCAGTTTATTCTCTTTAGCGGGAGGGCCTGGGGGTGAGCAGTTCTTC. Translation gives CASSLFSLAGGPGGEQFF.

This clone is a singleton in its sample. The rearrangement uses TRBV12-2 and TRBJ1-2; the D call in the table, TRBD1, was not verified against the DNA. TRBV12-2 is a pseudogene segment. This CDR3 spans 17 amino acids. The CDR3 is CASRPAPTGAGDYGYTF. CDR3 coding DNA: TGTGCAAGTCGCCCCGCGCCTACAGGGGCTGGCGACTATGGCTACACCTTC.

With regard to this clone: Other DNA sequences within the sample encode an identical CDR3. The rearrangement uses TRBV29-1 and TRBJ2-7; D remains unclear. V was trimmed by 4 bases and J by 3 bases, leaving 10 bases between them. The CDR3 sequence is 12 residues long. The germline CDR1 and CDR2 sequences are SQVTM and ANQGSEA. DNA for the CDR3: TGCAGCGTTGTAGGTGGCAACTACGAGCAGTACTTC. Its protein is CSVVGGNYEQYF.

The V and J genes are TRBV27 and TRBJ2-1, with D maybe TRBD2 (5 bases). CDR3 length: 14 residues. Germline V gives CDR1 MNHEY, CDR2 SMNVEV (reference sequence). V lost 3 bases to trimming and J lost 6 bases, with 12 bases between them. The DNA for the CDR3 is TGTGCCAGCAGTTTGGCTAGCTTGGGCAATGAGCAGTTCTTC. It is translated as CASSLASLGNEQFF.

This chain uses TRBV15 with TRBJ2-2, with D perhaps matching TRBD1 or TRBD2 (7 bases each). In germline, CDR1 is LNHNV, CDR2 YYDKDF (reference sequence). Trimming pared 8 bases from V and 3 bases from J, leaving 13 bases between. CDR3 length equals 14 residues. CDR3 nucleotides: TGTGCCACCGCCAGGGGGGGTGACACCGGGGAGCTGTTTTTT. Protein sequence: CATARGGDTGELFF.

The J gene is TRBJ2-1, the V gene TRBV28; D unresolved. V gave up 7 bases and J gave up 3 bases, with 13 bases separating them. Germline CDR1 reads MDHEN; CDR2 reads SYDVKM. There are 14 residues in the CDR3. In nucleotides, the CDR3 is TGTGCCAGCACACCGGCCCAAGGCTACAATGAGCAGTTCTTC. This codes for CASTPAQGYNEQFF.

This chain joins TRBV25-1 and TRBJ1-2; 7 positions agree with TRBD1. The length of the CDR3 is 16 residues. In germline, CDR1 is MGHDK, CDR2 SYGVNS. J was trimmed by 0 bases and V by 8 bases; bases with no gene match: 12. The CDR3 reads CASGTGAPGPNYGYTF. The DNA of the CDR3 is TGTGCCAGCGGCACAGGGGCCCCGGGTCCTAACTATGGCTACACCTTC.

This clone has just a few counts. As DNA, the CDR3 is TGTGCCAGCAGCCGGACAGGGGGCAACTATGGCTACACCTTC. Translation: CASSRTGGNYGYTF. V gene TRBV16 combines with J gene TRBJ1-2; 11 bases are a match to TRBD1. The V gene end was trimmed by 4 bases and the J gene end by 2 bases; junction bases not matched to a gene: 0. Germline-derived CDR1 and CDR2 are KGHSY and FQNENV. This CDR3 region has 14 residues.

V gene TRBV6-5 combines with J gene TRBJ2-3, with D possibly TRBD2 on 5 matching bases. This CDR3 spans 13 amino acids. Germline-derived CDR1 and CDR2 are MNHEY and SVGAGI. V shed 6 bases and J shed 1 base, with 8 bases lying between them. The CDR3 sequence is CASSLGGTDTQYF. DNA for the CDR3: TGTGCCAGCAGCCTCGGGGGCACAGATACGCAGTATTTT.

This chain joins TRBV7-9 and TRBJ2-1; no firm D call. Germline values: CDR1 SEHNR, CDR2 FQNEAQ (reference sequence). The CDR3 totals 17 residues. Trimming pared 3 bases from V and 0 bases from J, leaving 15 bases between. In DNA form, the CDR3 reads TGTGCCAGCAGCTTCTTTGACGGAACGAGCTCCTACAATGAGCAGTTCTTC. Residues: CASSFFDGTSSYNEQFF.

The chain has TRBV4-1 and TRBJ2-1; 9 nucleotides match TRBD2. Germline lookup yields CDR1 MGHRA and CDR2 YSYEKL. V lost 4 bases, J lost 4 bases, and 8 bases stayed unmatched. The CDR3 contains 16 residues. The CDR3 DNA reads TGCGCCAGCAGCCTCAATAGCGGGAGCGTATACAATGAGCAGTTCTTC. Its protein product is CASSLNSGSVYNEQFF.

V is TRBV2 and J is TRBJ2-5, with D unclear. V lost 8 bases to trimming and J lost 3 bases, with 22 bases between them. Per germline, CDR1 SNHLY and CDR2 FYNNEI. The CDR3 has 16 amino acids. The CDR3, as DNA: TGTGCCAGCCACCGGAAGAAGACGAGGTCGGAAGAGACCCAGTACTTC. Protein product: CASHRKKTRSEETQYF.

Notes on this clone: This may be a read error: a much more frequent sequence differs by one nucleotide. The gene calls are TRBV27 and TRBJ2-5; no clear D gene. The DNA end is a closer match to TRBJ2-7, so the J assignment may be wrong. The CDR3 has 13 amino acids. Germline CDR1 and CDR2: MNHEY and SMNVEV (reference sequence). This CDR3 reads CASSLGSTYEQYF. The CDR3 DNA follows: TGTGCCAGCAGTTTGGGCAGCACCTACGAGCAGTACTTC.

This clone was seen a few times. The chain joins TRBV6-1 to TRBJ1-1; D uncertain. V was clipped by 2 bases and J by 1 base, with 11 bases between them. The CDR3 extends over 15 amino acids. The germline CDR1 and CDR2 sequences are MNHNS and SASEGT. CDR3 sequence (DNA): TGTGCCAGCAGTGAACACCGGGGTTCGAACACTGAAGCTTTCTTT. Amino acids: CASSEHRGSNTEAFF.

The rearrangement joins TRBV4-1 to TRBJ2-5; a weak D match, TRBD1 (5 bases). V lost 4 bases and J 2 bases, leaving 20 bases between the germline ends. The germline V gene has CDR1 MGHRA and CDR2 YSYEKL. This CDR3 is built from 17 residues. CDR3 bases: TGCGCCAGCAGCCCTCAACACAGGCCCGGGCTTCAAGAGACCCAGTACTTC. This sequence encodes CASSPQHRPGLQETQYF.

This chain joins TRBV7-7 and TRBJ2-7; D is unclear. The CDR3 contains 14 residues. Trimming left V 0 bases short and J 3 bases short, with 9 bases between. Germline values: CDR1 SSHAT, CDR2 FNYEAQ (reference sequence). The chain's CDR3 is CASSLAGPYYEQYF. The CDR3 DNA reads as TGTGCCAGCAGCTTAGCTGGACCTTACTACGAGCAGTACTTC.

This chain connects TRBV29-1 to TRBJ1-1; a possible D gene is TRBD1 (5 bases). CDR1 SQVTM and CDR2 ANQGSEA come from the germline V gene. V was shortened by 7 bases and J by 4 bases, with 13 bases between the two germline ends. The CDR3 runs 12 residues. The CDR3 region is CSAVPGGTEAFF. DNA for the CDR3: TGCAGCGCGGTCCCGGGGGGCACTGAAGCTTTCTTT.

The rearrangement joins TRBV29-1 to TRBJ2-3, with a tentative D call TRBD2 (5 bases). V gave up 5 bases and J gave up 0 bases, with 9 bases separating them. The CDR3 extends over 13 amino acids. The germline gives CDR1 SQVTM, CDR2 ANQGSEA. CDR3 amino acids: CSVFGVSTDTQYF. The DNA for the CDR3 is TGCAGCGTTTTCGGGGTTAGCACAGATACGCAGTATTTT.

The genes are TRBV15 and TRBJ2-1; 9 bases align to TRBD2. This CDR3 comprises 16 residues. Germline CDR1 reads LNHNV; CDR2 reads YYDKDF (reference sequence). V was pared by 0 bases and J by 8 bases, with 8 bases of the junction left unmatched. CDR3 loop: CATSRDLGLAHYEQFF. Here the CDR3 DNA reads TGTGCCACCAGCAGAGATCTGGGACTAGCACACTATGAGCAGTTCTTC.

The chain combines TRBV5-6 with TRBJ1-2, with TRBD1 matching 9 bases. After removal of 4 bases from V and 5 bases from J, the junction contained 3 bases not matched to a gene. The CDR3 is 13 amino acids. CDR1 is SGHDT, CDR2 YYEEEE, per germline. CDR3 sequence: CASSHGQGYGYTF. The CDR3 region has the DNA TGTGCCAGCAGCCACGGACAGGGGTATGGCTACACCTTC.

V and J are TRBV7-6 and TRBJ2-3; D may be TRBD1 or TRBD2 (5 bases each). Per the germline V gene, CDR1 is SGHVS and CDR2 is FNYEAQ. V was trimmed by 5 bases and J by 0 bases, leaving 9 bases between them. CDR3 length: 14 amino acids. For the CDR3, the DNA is TGTGCCAGCAGCACCCGGGACAGCACAGATACGCAGTATTTT. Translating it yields CASSTRDSTDTQYF.

The CDR3 coding sequence is TGTGCCAGCAACATGGACACTGAAGCTTTCTTT. Its protein product is CASNMDTEAFF. The genes are TRBV28 and TRBJ1-1; D not certain. The CDR3 is 11 amino acids. V was trimmed by 7 bases and J by 3 bases, leaving 6 bases between them. CDR1 is MDHEN, CDR2 SYDVKM, per germline. The variable domain in full, with the rest retrieved from reference TRBV28 and TRBJ1-1, is DVKVTQSSRYLVKRTGEKVFLECVQDMDHENMFWYRQDPGLGLRLIYFSYDVKMKEKGDIPEGYSVSREKKERFSLILESASTNQTSMYLCASNMDTEAFFGQGTRLTVV.